The 26 T cell receptor beta chains reported below all come from one sample, sequenced in a study of T cells in Graves' hyperthyroidism and ophthalmopathy. The CDR3 regions of TCR beta were amplified from RNA transcripts. The HTBI primer set was used in a first-round RT-PCR of the TCR CDR3. TCRdb re-analysed the multiplex PCR reads in MiXCR, keeping a single row per CDR3 protein. The repertoire holds around 580,000 distinct CDR3 sequences, with approximately 44% as singletons. What was sequenced was peripheral blood or thyroid tissue (not recorded which). These receptors originate from a woman aged 18-30 years with Graves' hyperthyroidism.

In DNA form, the CDR3 reads TGTGCCAGCCGCTCCCAGGGGGACAGGGCCGGTGGGGCCAACGTCCTGACTTTC. Translating it yields CASRSQGDRAGGANVLTF. The J gene is TRBJ2-6, the V gene TRBV7-2; 9 bases fit TRBD1. Germline assignment: CDR1 SGHTA and CDR2 FQGNSA. CDR3 length equals 18 residues. V was pared by 8 bases and J by 3 bases, with 14 bases of the junction left unmatched.

This clonotype was detected many times. The rearrangement joins TRBV24-1 to TRBJ2-2; D remains unclear. V was shortened by 5 bases and J by 6 bases, with 15 bases between the two germline ends. The CDR3 is made up of 15 amino acids. Germline V gene sequence: CDR1 KGHDR, CDR2 SFDVKD. DNA for the CDR3: TGTGCCACCAGTGCCCTTGACCCAACGCCCGGGGAGCTGTTTTTT. It is translated as CATSALDPTPGELFF.

The genes are TRBV24-1 and TRBJ2-6; the match to TRBD2 covers 10 bases. With 5 bases clipped from V and 4 bases from J, the junction kept 10 bases outside the gene matches. The germline gives CDR1 KGHDR, CDR2 SFDVKD. CDR3 length equals 18 residues. Written as DNA, the CDR3 is TGTGCCACCAGTGCGTGGCTAGCGGGAGAAACCGGGGCCAACGTCCTGACTTTC. This encodes CATSAWLAGETGANVLTF.

The V gene is TRBV15, the J gene TRBJ2-3; D not certain. This CDR3 comprises 15 residues. Germline V gene data show CDR1 as LNHNV and CDR2 as YYDKDF (reference sequence). The V gene lost 1 base and the J gene lost 5 bases, with 13 bases spanning the gap. CDR3 sequence (DNA): TGTGCCACCAGCAGAGTCCGTCGGGTTAAAGATACGCAGTATTTT. Protein product: CATSRVRRVKDTQYF. The complete variable domain, with remaining parts taken from reference TRBV15 and TRBJ2-3, reads DAMVIQNPRYQVTQFGKPVTLSCSQTLNHNVMYWYQQKSSQAPKLLFHYYDKDFNNEADTPDNFQSRRPNTSFCFLDIRSPGLGDTAMYLCATSRVRRVKDTQYFGPGTRLTVL.

This clonotype was counted ten times or more. V gene TRBV13 combines with J gene TRBJ1-1, with 10 bases identical to TRBD1. CDR1 PRHDT and CDR2 FYEKMQ come from the germline V gene (reference sequence). V was clipped by 2 bases and J by 6 bases; unmatched bases: 6. CDR3 size: 15 residues. The CDR3 region has the DNA TGTGCCAGCAGCTTATCAGGACAGGGGGACTCTGAAGCTTTCTTT. Amino acids: CASSLSGQGDSEAFF. The full variable domain, in which reference TRBV13 and TRBJ1-1 provide the parts outside the CDR3, is AAGVIQSPRHLIKEKRETATLKCYPIPRHDTVYWYQQGPGQDPQFLISFYEKMQSDKGSIPDRFSAQQFSDYHSELNMSSLELGDSALYFCASSLSGQGDSEAFFGQGTRLTVV.

The chain couples TRBV7-6 to TRBJ2-3; 12 bases map to TRBD2. The ends lost 5 bases at V and 3 bases at J; junction bases unmatched: 9. Per the germline V gene, CDR1 is SGHVS and CDR2 is FNYEAQ. The CDR3 is 17 residues long. For the CDR3, the DNA is TGTGCCAGCAGCGTAGGGCTAGCGGGAGGGGTTACAGATACGCAGTATTTT. Translated, it gives CASSVGLAGGVTDTQYF.

The chain has TRBV29-1 and TRBJ1-5; 8 nucleotides line up with TRBD1. Germline V gives CDR1 SQVTM, CDR2 ANQGSEA. Trimming removed 8 bases from V and 6 bases from J; junction bases left unmatched: 3. CDR3 length: 11 amino acids. CDR3 nucleotide sequence: TGCAGCTCGGACAGGGCTCAGCCCCAGCATTTT. Its translation: CSSDRAQPQHF. Drawing the rest from reference TRBV29-1 and TRBJ1-5, the complete variable domain is SAVISQKPSRDICQRGTSLTIQCQVDSQVTMMFWYRQQPGQSLTLIATANQGSEATYESGFVIDKFPISRPNLTFSTLTVSNMSPEDSSIYLCSSDRAQPQHFGDGTRLSIL.

This clonotype was recorded many times. The V gene is TRBV29-1, the J gene TRBJ2-3, with D unresolved. This CDR3 contains 11 residues. Trimming took 1 base from V and 2 from J, leaving 1 base between them. Germline CDR1 SQVTM, CDR2 ANQGSEA. CDR3 sequence (DNA): TGCAGCGTTGAAGTCACAGATACGCAGTATTTT. It is translated as CSVEVTDTQYF.

This clonotype was recorded many times. The chain joins TRBV12-3 or TRBV12-4 to TRBJ2-7; 8 bases line up with TRBD1. This CDR3 comprises 15 residues. The V gene end was trimmed by 5 bases and the J gene end by 6 bases; junction bases not matched to a gene: 12. The CDR3 DNA sequence: TGTGCCAGCAGTCCCCGGGACAGGACGACGGCCGAGCAGTACTTC. Translation gives CASSPRDRTTAEQYF.

The chain links TRBV5-6 to TRBJ2-2; 8 bases align to TRBD1. The CDR3 covers 16 residues. V lost 1 base and J lost 4; bases outside the gene matches: 6. Germline CDR1 and CDR2: SGHDT and YYEEEE. CDR3 nucleotide sequence: TGTGCCAGCAGCTTGCTTCCGGGACAGGCCACCGGGGAGCTGTTTTTT. Its protein is CASSLLPGQATGELFF. The full variable domain, in which reference TRBV5-6 and TRBJ2-2 provide the parts outside the CDR3, is DAGVTQSPTHLIKTRGQQVTLRCSPKSGHDTVSWYQQALGQGPQFIFQYYEEEERQRGNFPDRFSGHQFPNYSSELNVNALLLGDSALYLCASSLLPGQATGELFFGEGSRLTVL.

The sample holds a few counts of this clonotype. The chain recombines TRBV18 with TRBJ1-1; D not resolved. The length of the CDR3 is 15 residues. Per germline, CDR1 KGHSH and CDR2 LQKENI. V gave up 3 bases and J gave up 3 bases, with 14 bases separating them. As DNA, the CDR3 is TGTGCCAGCTCACCGAGGACGGATGGGGACACTGAAGCTTTCTTT. It codes for CASSPRTDGDTEAFF.

In regard to this clonotype: Since the CDR3 does not end with the conserved phenylalanine or tryptophan, this likely comes from a read error. Because the CDR3's place on the DNA is in doubt, the DNA is left out and the CDR3 is given as listed by TCRdb. V and J are TRBV20-1 and TRBJ1-1. The CDR3 has 8 residues if both end residues are counted. Looked up from germline, CDR1 is DFQATT and CDR2 is SNEGSKA (reference sequence). CDR3: CSASLSGA.

CDR3 loop: CASSLNSGGSQPQHF. In nucleotides, the CDR3 is TGTGCCAGCAGCTTAAACTCAGGGGGCAGTCAGCCCCAGCATTTT. The V gene is TRBV7-2, the J gene TRBJ1-5, with 8 bases lining up with TRBD1. The V and J ends lost 2 bases and 6 bases, in that order; junction bases with no gene match: 6. This CDR3 region has 15 residues. The V gene's germline CDR1 is SGHTA and CDR2 FQGNSA.

The chain has TRBV7-8 and TRBJ2-5; 7 nucleotides match TRBD1. Trimming at V came to 0 bases and at J to 5 bases, leaving 6 bases not matched to a gene. The length of the CDR3 is 15 residues. Germline V CDR1 and CDR2: SGHVS, FQNEAQ. CDR3 bases: TGTGCCAGCAGCTTAGCGCCCGGGACAGTCGAGACCCAGTACTTC. It is translated as CASSLAPGTVETQYF.

This clonotype was recorded many times. The chain has TRBV19 and TRBJ1-2; no clear D gene. The V end lost 6 bases, the J end lost 3 bases, and 11 bases lay between the germline ends. This CDR3 is built from 13 residues. Per the germline V gene, CDR1 is LNHDA and CDR2 is SQIVND (reference sequence). CDR3 sequence: CASSLQLHYGYTF. The DNA for the CDR3 is TGTGCCAGTAGCCTACAGCTGCACTATGGCTACACCTTC.

This clonotype was detected many times. The chain employs TRBV5-1 and TRBJ2-7; D might be TRBD2 (6 bases). There are 14 residues in the CDR3. Germline V lookup: CDR1 SGHRS, CDR2 YFSETQ. V lost 5 bases and J 6 bases, leaving 18 bases between the germline ends. The CDR3 nucleotides read TGCGCCAGCAGTAAGAGCCGGGGGAGGTCCGAGCAGTACTTC. Encoded protein: CASSKSRGRSEQYF.

This clonotype was observed at least ten times. V gene TRBV7-9 combines with J gene TRBJ1-2; 7 nucleotides match TRBD1. The CDR3 spans 16 residues. CDR1 is SEHNR, CDR2 FQNEAQ, per germline (reference sequence). V was clipped by 5 bases and J by 8 bases; unmatched bases: 17. In DNA form, the CDR3 reads TGTGCCAGCAGCCCACCCTCCGACAGGGCAGTTGAAGGCTACACCTTC. It encodes CASSPPSDRAVEGYTF.

This clonotype showed up many times. The chain combines TRBV19 with TRBJ1-1, with TRBD1 as a possible D gene (6 bases). V lost 7 bases to trimming and J lost 7 bases, with 13 bases between them. The CDR3 runs 12 residues. CDR1 LNHDA and CDR2 SQIVND come from the germline V gene (reference sequence). For the CDR3, the DNA is TGTGCCAGTACCCCGAGGGGGGGTGAAGCTTTCTTT. Protein: CASTPRGGEAFF. Full variable domain (outside the CDR3, taken from reference TRBV19 and TRBJ1-1): DGGITQSPKYLFRKEGQNVTLSCEQNLNHDAMYWYRQDPGQGLRLIYYSQIVNDFQKGDIAEGYSVSREKKESFPLTVTSAQKNPTAFYLCASTPRGGEAFFGQGTRLTVV.

In this sample, this clonotype turned up many times. The chain has TRBV7-9 and TRBJ2-7, with a weak D call TRBD1 (6 bases). The length of the CDR3 is 17 residues. In germline, CDR1 is SEHNR, CDR2 FQNEAQ (reference sequence). Trimming pared 1 base from V and 4 bases from J, leaving 20 bases between. The CDR3 bases are TGTGCCAGCAGCTTAGGTTACTTCCGGGACACTTTTTACGAGCAGTACTTC. Amino acids: CASSLGYFRDTFYEQYF.

This clonotype was counted many times. The chain recombines TRBV12-3 or TRBV12-4 with TRBJ1-5, with D perhaps TRBD1 (5 bases). CDR3 length equals 19 residues. V lost 5 bases, J lost 0 bases, and 23 bases lay in between. The CDR3: CASSNPPTVPRYSNQPQHF. In DNA form, the CDR3 reads TGTGCCAGCAGTAACCCCCCGACAGTCCCGCGATATAGCAATCAGCCCCAGCATTTT.

The gene calls are TRBV11-1 and TRBJ2-3; possibly TRBD2 for D (5 bases). The CDR3 is 16 amino acids. V was shortened by 6 bases and J by 0 bases, with 16 bases between the two germline ends. Looked up from germline, CDR1 is SGHAT and CDR2 is FQDESV (reference sequence). The CDR3 DNA reads TGTGCCAGCAGTACCATAGCGCCCGCTAGCACAGATACGCAGTATTTT. Amino acids: CASSTIAPASTDTQYF.

The sample holds many counts of this clonotype. The rearrangement joins TRBV2 to TRBJ2-5; D call uncertain. This CDR3 comprises 13 residues. Germline loops: CDR1 SNHLY, CDR2 FYNNEI. V dropped 6 bases and J dropped 3 bases, with 11 bases sitting between them. The CDR3 DNA reads as TGTGCCAGCAGCCGCGACACCAAAGAGACCCAGTACTTC. As protein: CASSRDTKETQYF.

A note on this clonotype: A much more abundant neighbour one base away suggests this may be a read error. V and J are TRBV27 and TRBJ1-5; D gene ambiguous. The germline gives CDR1 MNHEY, CDR2 SMNVEV (reference sequence). The CDR3 has 15 residues. The CDR3 sequence is CASRAGGSGNRPQHF. DNA of the CDR3: TGTGCCAGCAGGGCGGGAGGATCAGGCAATCGGCCCCAGCATTTT.

This clonotype appeared many times. The chain is built from TRBV29-1 and TRBJ2-7, with D unclear. The CDR3 contains 14 residues. Trimming removed 4 bases at V and 0 bases at J, with 13 bases between. CDR1 is SQVTM and CDR2 is ANQGSEA in the germline V gene. In DNA form, the CDR3 reads TGCAGCGTTGTAAAGTACCAAAGCTCCTACGAGCAGTACTTC. It specifies CSVVKYQSSYEQYF.

As to this clonotype: This could be a read error, since a much larger clone is one nucleotide away. This sequence joins TRBV10-1 and TRBJ2-7; 7 positions match TRBD1. From germline, CDR1 is WNHNN and CDR2 SYGVQD (reference sequence). The CDR3 loop spans 13 amino acids. The chain's CDR3 is CAGRPGTAGEQYF. CDR3 sequence (DNA): TGCGCCGGCAGGCCCGGGACAGCTGGAGAGCAGTACTTC.

The chain has TRBV19 and TRBJ2-5, with 7 bases aligning to TRBD2. This CDR3 has 13 amino acids. CDR1 is LNHDA, CDR2 SQIVND, per germline (reference sequence). J was trimmed by 2 bases and V by 7 bases; bases with no gene match: 4. The CDR3 DNA sequence: TGTGCCAGTAAGGCGGGAGATCAAGAGACCCAGTACTTC. Amino acid sequence: CASKAGDQETQYF.